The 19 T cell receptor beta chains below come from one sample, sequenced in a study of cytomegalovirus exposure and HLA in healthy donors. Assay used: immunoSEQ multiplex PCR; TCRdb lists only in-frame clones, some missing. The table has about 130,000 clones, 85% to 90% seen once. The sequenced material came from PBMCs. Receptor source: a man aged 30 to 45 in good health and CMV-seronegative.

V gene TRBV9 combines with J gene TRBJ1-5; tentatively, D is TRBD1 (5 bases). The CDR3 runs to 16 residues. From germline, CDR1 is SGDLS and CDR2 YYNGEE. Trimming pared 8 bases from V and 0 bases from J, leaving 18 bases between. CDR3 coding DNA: TGTGCCAGTTTTTTGACAGCCGGATATAGCAATCAGCCCCAGCATTTT. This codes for CASFLTAGYSNQPQHF.

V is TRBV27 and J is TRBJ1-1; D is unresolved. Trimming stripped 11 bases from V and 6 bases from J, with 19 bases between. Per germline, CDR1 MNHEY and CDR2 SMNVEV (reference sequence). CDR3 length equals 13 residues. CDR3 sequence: CAAIKPRPPEAFF. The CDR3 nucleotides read TGTGCCGCCATCAAACCCAGGCCCCCTGAAGCTTTCTTT.

CDR3 residues: CASSEHRGKNEKLFF. The CDR3 DNA reads as TGTGCCAGCAGTGAGCACAGGGGAAAAAATGAAAAACTGTTTTTT. V is TRBV27 and J is TRBJ1-4, with 7 bases matching TRBD1. Germline CDR1 is MNHEY and CDR2 is SMNVEV (reference sequence). This CDR3 region has 15 residues. Trimming removed 5 bases from V and 5 bases from J; junction bases left unmatched: 8.

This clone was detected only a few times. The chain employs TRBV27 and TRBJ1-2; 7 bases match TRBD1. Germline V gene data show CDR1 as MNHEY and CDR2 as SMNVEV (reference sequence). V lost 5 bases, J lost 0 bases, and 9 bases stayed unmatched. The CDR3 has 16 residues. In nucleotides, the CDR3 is TGTGCCAGCAGTCGAACGATAACAGGGGCTAACTATGGCTACACCTTC. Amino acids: CASSRTITGANYGYTF.

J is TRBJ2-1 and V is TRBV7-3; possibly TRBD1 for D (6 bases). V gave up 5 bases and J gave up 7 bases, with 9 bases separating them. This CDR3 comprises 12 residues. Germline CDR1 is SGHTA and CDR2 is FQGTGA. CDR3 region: CASSLQGNEQFF. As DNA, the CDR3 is TGTGCCAGCAGCCTACAGGGAAATGAGCAGTTCTTC.

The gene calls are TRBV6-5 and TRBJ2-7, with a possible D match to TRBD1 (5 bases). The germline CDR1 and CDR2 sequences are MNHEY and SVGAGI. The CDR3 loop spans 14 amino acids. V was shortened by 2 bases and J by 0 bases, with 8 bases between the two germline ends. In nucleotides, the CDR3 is TGTGCCAGCAGTTACCGACAGAGCTCCTACGAGCAGTACTTC. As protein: CASSYRQSSYEQYF.

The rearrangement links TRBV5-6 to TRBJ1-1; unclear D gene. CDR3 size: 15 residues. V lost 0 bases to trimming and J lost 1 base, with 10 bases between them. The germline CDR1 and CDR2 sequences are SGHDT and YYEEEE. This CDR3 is CASSLERRTNTEAFF. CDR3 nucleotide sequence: TGTGCCAGCAGCTTGGAGCGGAGGACGAACACTGAAGCTTTCTTT.

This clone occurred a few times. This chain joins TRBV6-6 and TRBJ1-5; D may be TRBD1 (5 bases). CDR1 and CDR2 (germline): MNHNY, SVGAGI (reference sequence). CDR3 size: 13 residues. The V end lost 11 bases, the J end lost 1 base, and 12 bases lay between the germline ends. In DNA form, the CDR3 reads TGTGCCCGCGCAGGGCACAGCAATCAGCCCCAGCATTTT. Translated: CARAGHSNQPQHF.

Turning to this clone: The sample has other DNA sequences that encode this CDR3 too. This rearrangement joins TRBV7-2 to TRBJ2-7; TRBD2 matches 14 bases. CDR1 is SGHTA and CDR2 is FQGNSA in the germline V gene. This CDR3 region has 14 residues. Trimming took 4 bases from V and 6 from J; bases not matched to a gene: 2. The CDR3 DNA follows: TGTGCCAGCAGCTCGGGACTAGCGGGAGCCGAGCAGTACTTC. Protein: CASSSGLAGAEQYF.

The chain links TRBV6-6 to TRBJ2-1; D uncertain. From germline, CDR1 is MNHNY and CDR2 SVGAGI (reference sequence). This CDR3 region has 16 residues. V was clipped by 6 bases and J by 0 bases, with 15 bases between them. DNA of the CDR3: TGTGCCAGCAGCCGATCGTGGGCAAGCTCCTACAATGAGCAGTTCTTC. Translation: CASSRSWASSYNEQFF.

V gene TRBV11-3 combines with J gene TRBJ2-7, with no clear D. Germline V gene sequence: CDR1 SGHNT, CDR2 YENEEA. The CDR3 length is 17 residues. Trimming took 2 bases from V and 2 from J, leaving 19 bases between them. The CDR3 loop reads CASSLQRPRAITYEQYF. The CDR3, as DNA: TGTGCCAGCAGCTTACAGCGCCCGCGAGCAATCACCTACGAGCAGTACTTC.

The CDR3 DNA reads TGCGCCAGCAGCTGGCCGACAGGGGAAGTCCTAGACTACGAGCAGTACTTC. It encodes CASSWPTGEVLDYEQYF. The gene calls are TRBV5-1 and TRBJ2-7; 8 positions agree with TRBD1. Germline CDR1 is SGHRS and CDR2 is YFSETQ. J was trimmed by 3 bases and V by 3 bases; bases with no gene match: 14. The CDR3 loop spans 17 amino acids.

The CDR3 spells CASSAGGPYEQYF. The CDR3, as DNA: TGTGCCAGTAGTGCGGGAGGGCCCTACGAGCAGTACTTC. The genes are TRBV19 and TRBJ2-7, with 9 bases matching TRBD2. CDR3 size: 13 residues. J was trimmed by 2 bases and V by 5 bases; bases with no gene match: 1. Germline values: CDR1 LNHDA, CDR2 SQIVND (reference sequence). The variable domain in full, completed from reference TRBV19 and TRBJ2-7, reads DGGITQSPKYLFRKEGQNVTLSCEQNLNHDAMYWYRQDPGQGLRLIYYSQIVNDFQKGDIAEGYSVSREKKESFPLTVTSAQKNPTAFYLCASSAGGPYEQYFGPGTRLTVT.

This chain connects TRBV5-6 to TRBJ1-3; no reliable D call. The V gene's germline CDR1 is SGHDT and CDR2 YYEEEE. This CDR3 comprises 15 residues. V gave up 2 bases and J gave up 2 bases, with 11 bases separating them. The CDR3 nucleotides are TGTGCCAGCAGCTTTTCCTCCGGGGCTGGAAACACCATATATTTT. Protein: CASSFSSGAGNTIYF.

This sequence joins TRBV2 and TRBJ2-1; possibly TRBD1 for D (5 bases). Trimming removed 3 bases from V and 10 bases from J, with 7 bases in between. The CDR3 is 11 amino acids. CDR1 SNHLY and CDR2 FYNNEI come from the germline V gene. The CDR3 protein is CASSETVEQFF. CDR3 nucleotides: TGTGCCAGCAGTGAGACAGTAGAGCAGTTCTTC.

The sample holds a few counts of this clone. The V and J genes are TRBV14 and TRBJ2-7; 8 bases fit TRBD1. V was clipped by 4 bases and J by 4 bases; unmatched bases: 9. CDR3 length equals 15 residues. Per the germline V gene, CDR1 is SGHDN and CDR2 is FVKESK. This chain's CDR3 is CASSRYRGQAYEQYF. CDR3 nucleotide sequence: TGTGCCAGCAGCCGCTACAGGGGACAGGCGTACGAGCAGTACTTC. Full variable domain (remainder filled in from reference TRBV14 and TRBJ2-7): EAGVTQFPSHSVIEKGQTVTLRCDPISGHDNLYWYRRVMGKEIKFLLHFVKESKQDESGMPNNRFLAERTGGTYSTLKVQPAELEDSGVYFCASSRYRGQAYEQYFGPGTRLTVT.

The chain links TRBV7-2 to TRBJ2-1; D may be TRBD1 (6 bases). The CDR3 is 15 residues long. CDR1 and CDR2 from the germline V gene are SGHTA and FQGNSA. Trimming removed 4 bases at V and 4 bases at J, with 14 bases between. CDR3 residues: CASSSGQLKYNEQFF. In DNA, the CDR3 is TGTGCCAGCAGCTCGGGACAATTGAAGTACAATGAGCAGTTCTTC.

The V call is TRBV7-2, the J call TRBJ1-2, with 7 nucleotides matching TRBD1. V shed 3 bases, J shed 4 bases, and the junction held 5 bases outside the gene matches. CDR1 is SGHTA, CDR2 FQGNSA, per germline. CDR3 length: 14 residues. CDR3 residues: CASSFHRQGYGYTF. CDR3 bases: TGTGCCAGCAGCTTTCATCGACAGGGCTATGGCTACACCTTC.

The CDR3 reads CASSSPGLAGLEETQYF. The DNA of the CDR3 is TGTGCCAGCAGCTCACCGGGACTAGCGGGTCTCGAAGAGACCCAGTACTTC. The chain has TRBV13 and TRBJ2-5, with 12 bases identical to TRBD2. The CDR3 sequence is 17 residues long. V shed 4 bases and J 3 bases; nucleotides not matched to a gene: 9. CDR1 is PRHDT and CDR2 is FYEKMQ in the germline V gene (reference sequence). Variable domain in full (rest from reference TRBV13 and TRBJ2-5): AAGVIQSPRHLIKEKRETATLKCYPIPRHDTVYWYQQGPGQDPQFLISFYEKMQSDKGSIPDRFSAQQFSDYHSELNMSSLELGDSALYFCASSSPGLAGLEETQYFGPGTRLLVL.